This T cell receptor beta chain comes out of a study of blood T cell repertoires in COVID-19. Only in-frame clones appear in the TCRdb table, and some are missing; sequencing was by immunoSEQ multiplex PCR. Of about 250,000 clones in the sample, roughly 85% were seen once. CDR3 size: 15 residues. The V end lost 0 bases, the J end lost 7 bases, and 10 bases lay between the germline ends. CDR1 is LGHNA, CDR2 YSLEER, per germline. This chain links TRBV4-3 with TRBJ1-6; D gene uncertain. The specimen was PBMCs or T cells enriched from blood (not recorded which). The sequence was collected from a woman between 50 and 59 years old who had been exposed to COVID-19. The CDR3 spells CASSQDSGRNSPLHF. The CDR3 DNA reads TGCGCCAGCAGCCAAGACTCCGGGAGGAATTCACCCCTCCACTTT.